These 27 T cell receptor beta chains were sequenced from one sample in a study of blood T cell repertoires in COVID-19. Using immunoSEQ multiplex PCR, the repertoire was profiled, and TCRdb retains in-frame clones only, with some absent. This table holds about 160,000 clones, about 92% found once. Material for sequencing was peripheral blood. These receptors came from an older woman with COVID-19, enrolled during active disease.

V usage is TRBV7-8 and J usage is TRBJ1-5, with 7 bases aligning to TRBD1. V shed 5 bases, J shed 6 bases, and the junction held 13 bases outside the gene matches. The CDR3 consists of 16 residues. Germline V CDR1 and CDR2: SGHVS, FQNEAQ. The CDR3 spells CASSPRVRDRIQPQHF. DNA for the CDR3: TGTGCCAGCAGCCCGCGGGTCCGGGACAGAATTCAGCCCCAGCATTTT.

V and J are TRBV19 and TRBJ1-4; TRBD1 matches 7 bases. Trimming cost V 5 bases and J 3 bases; bases outside gene matches: 3. The germline CDR1 and CDR2 sequences are LNHDA and SQIVND (reference sequence). The CDR3 sequence is 14 residues long. The CDR3 sequence is CASSLQGSNEKLFF. The CDR3 DNA reads TGTGCCAGTAGTTTACAGGGGTCTAATGAAAAACTGTTTTTT.

The chain combines TRBV5-6 with TRBJ1-2; D gene uncertain. In germline, CDR1 is SGHDT, CDR2 YYEEEE. The CDR3 consists of 16 residues. V was cut by 4 bases and J by 1 base, with 17 bases left in between. Here the CDR3 DNA reads TGTGCCAGCAGCCCTAAAAGTGTAGGAGATAACTATGGCTACACCTTC. This sequence encodes CASSPKSVGDNYGYTF.

The CDR3 nucleotides read TGTGCCAGCAGCTTGCGTCGTCTAGCGGGGGGCGACTTCGCTTACGAGCAGTACTTC. Translating it yields CASSLRRLAGGDFAYEQYF. V and J are TRBV7-9 and TRBJ2-7, with 11 bases that match TRBD2. The CDR3 length is 19 residues. V lost 3 bases, J lost 4 bases, and 17 bases stayed unmatched. Germline lookup yields CDR1 SEHNR and CDR2 FQNEAQ (reference sequence).

This rearrangement joins TRBV4-2 to TRBJ2-7; 7 nucleotides match TRBD2. V shed 0 bases, J shed 0 bases, and the junction held 5 bases outside the gene matches. CDR1 LGHNA and CDR2 YNFKEQ come from the germline V gene. CDR3 size: 16 residues. CDR3 loop: CASSQDLAEFSYEQYF. DNA of the CDR3: TGTGCCAGCAGCCAAGACCTAGCGGAATTCTCCTACGAGCAGTACTTC.

The chain combines TRBV7-9 with TRBJ2-7; D perhaps matches TRBD1 (6 bases). V lost 1 base to trimming and J lost 6 bases, with 10 bases between them. The CDR3 has 13 residues. CDR1 is SEHNR, CDR2 FQNEAQ, per germline (reference sequence). The CDR3: CASSLVLGGEQYF. CDR3 in DNA: TGTGCCAGCAGCTTAGTTCTAGGGGGCGAGCAGTACTTC.

The table lists this clone with a few counts. J is TRBJ2-2 and V is TRBV18, with 7 bases matching TRBD2. The CDR3 covers 16 residues. J gave up 4 bases and V 0 bases, and 5 bases lay outside the gene matches. Looked up from germline, CDR1 is KGHSH and CDR2 is LQKENI. The CDR3 DNA sequence: TGTGCCAGCTCACCACCTGATGCGGGGGTCACCGGGGAGCTGTTTTTT. Amino acids: CASSPPDAGVTGELFF. The complete variable domain, with remaining parts taken from reference TRBV18 and TRBJ2-2, reads NAGVMQNPRHLVRRRGQEARLRCSPMKGHSHVYWYRQLPEEGLKFMVYLQKENIIDESGMPKERFSAEFPKEGPSILRIQQVVRGDSAAYFCASSPPDAGVTGELFFGEGSRLTVL.

This chain uses TRBV4-3 with TRBJ1-1, with D maybe TRBD1 (6 bases). The CDR3 extends over 15 amino acids. V was pared by 0 bases and J by 1 base, with 9 bases between. Looked up from germline, CDR1 is LGHNA and CDR2 is YSLEER. As DNA, the CDR3 is TGCGCCAGCAGCCAAGACGCGGGGGCGAACACTGAAGCTTTCTTT. Translating gives CASSQDAGANTEAFF.

The CDR3 is CASSHEVAGEAFF. Written as DNA, the CDR3 is TGCGCCAGCAGCCATGAGGTGGCAGGGGAAGCTTTCTTT. The rearrangement uses TRBV5-1 and TRBJ1-1; tentative D call: TRBD1 (5 bases). This CDR3 spans 13 amino acids. The V and J ends lost 4 bases and 8 bases respectively, with 15 bases between them. The germline V gene encodes CDR1 SGHRS and CDR2 YFSETQ.

The chain couples TRBV4-2 to TRBJ1-5; D call uncertain. CDR1 and CDR2 from the germline V gene are LGHNA and YNFKEQ. The CDR3 contains 15 residues. Deletions cut 1 base from V and 7 bases from J, with 14 bases between. The CDR3 sequence: CASSQVQVLKQPQHF. In DNA, the CDR3 is TGTGCCAGCAGCCAAGTTCAGGTCCTAAAGCAGCCCCAGCATTTT.

The chain is built from TRBV18 and TRBJ1-2; 10 bases line up with TRBD1. The CDR3 runs to 17 residues. From germline, CDR1 is KGHSH and CDR2 LQKENI. V gave up 3 bases and J gave up 4 bases; unmatched junction bases: 11. CDR3 sequence (DNA): TGTGCCAGCTCACCTTACGCCGGGACAGGGGACCTCTATGGCTACACCTTC. Its protein product is CASSPYAGTGDLYGYTF.

The J gene is TRBJ1-5, the V gene TRBV30, with D possibly matching TRBD1 (5 bases). Germline CDR1 is GTSNPN and CDR2 is SVGIG (reference sequence). CDR3 length: 14 amino acids. Trimming took off 0 bases at V and 2 bases at J, with 8 bases between the two ends. The chain's CDR3 is CAWSVRGGNQPQHF. CDR3 coding DNA: TGTGCCTGGAGTGTAAGGGGTGGCAATCAGCCCCAGCATTTT.

The chain carries TRBV18 and TRBJ1-1, with D unclear. The CDR3 extends over 13 amino acids. Germline lookup yields CDR1 KGHSH and CDR2 LQKENI. V was pared by 3 bases and J by 1 base, with 6 bases between. The CDR3 bases are TGTGCCAGCTCACCGGAGCGGAACACTGAAGCTTTCTTT. It encodes CASSPERNTEAFF.

This clone appeared once. This rearrangement joins TRBV29-1 to TRBJ1-1, with no clear D. The germline V gene has CDR1 SQVTM and CDR2 ANQGSEA. V lost 4 bases, J lost 1 base, and 13 bases lay in between. The CDR3 contains 14 residues. The CDR3 DNA is TGCAGCGTTGTCGGCGGTACGTCGAACACTGAAGCTTTCTTT. Translating it yields CSVVGGTSNTEAFF.

The chain carries TRBV7-2 and TRBJ1-2; 9 bases map to TRBD1. J lost 4 bases, V lost 4 bases, and 7 bases had no gene match. The CDR3 length is 15 residues. Looked up from germline, CDR1 is SGHTA and CDR2 is FQGNSA. CDR3 DNA: TGTGCCAGCAGCTCTCAACCGGGACAGGGCTATGGCTACACCTTC. Protein sequence: CASSSQPGQGYGYTF.

V gene TRBV6-2 or TRBV6-3 combines with J gene TRBJ2-4, with D possibly matching TRBD2 (6 bases). V lost 3 bases, J lost 12 bases, and 12 bases lay in between. The germline gives CDR1 MNHEY, CDR2 SVGEGT. The CDR3 has 12 residues. CDR3 protein: CASSYDRGGQYF. The CDR3 DNA sequence: TGTGCCAGCAGTTATGACCGGGGAGGTCAGTACTTC.

The chain links TRBV11-2 to TRBJ1-1; 8 positions agree with TRBD1. Germline V gives CDR1 SGHAT, CDR2 FQNNGV. The CDR3 is 14 residues long. J gave up 2 bases and V 5 bases, and 4 bases lay outside the gene matches. CDR3 DNA: TGTGCCAGCAGCGCCAGGGGGCGAAACACTGAAGCTTTCTTT. Translated, it gives CASSARGRNTEAFF.

This rearrangement joins TRBV27 to TRBJ1-1; D is perhaps TRBD1 (6 bases). Trimming left V 7 bases short and J 2 bases short, with 11 bases between. Germline CDR1 is MNHEY and CDR2 is SMNVEV (reference sequence). The CDR3 has 13 residues. The CDR3 sequence: CASNGQTNTEAFF. Here the CDR3 DNA reads TGTGCCAGCAACGGACAGACAAACACTGAAGCTTTCTTT.

The chain has TRBV7-3 and TRBJ1-1, with D perhaps matching TRBD1 (6 bases). This CDR3 contains 14 residues. Trimming took 5 bases from V and 5 from J, leaving 15 bases between them. Germline CDR1 is SGHTA and CDR2 is FQGTGA. The CDR3 region is CASSTGQSSTEAFF. Here the CDR3 DNA reads TGTGCCAGCAGCACGGGACAATCGAGTACTGAAGCTTTCTTT.

V gene TRBV19 combines with J gene TRBJ1-3; D is uncertain. Germline-derived CDR1 and CDR2 are LNHDA and SQIVND (reference sequence). V was pared by 3 bases and J by 10 bases, with 7 bases between. The CDR3 is 11 residues long. This CDR3 is CASSITNTIYF. The CDR3 nucleotides are TGTGCCAGTAGTATTACAAATACCATATATTTT.

The chain recombines TRBV2 with TRBJ1-4; the match to TRBD1 covers 12 bases. CDR1 is SNHLY and CDR2 is FYNNEI in the germline V gene. Trimming took 7 bases from V and 7 from J; bases not matched to a gene: 13. The CDR3 length is 17 residues. CDR3 nucleotide sequence: TGTGCCAGCAATTCCCGGGACAGGGGGCCAGGAGGTGAAAAACTGTTTTTT. Translated: CASNSRDRGPGGEKLFF.

The rearrangement uses TRBV6-2 or TRBV6-3 and TRBJ1-1; the D is unclear. Germline V gene sequence: CDR1 MNHEY, CDR2 SVGEGT. V was clipped by 5 bases and J by 8 bases, with 9 bases between them. There are 11 residues in the CDR3. The CDR3 here is CASSRNLEAFF. The CDR3 bases are TGTGCCAGCAGTCGTAACTTGGAAGCTTTCTTT.

The chain joins TRBV19 to TRBJ2-7; 7 nucleotides match TRBD1. After removal of 3 bases from V and 3 bases from J, the junction contained 2 bases not matched to a gene. CDR1 and CDR2 from the germline V gene are LNHDA and SQIVND (reference sequence). The CDR3 is 13 residues long. The CDR3 DNA is TGTGCCAGTAGTATGGGACAGCACTACGAGCAGTACTTC. Its protein product is CASSMGQHYEQYF.

CDR3 sequence reads: CASSGRQSLAKNIQYF. The CDR3 bases are TGTGCCAGCAGCGGTCGACAATCACTAGCCAAAAACATTCAGTACTTC. The chain has TRBV5-8 and TRBJ2-4; D not resolved. CDR1 and CDR2 from the germline V gene are SGHTS and YDEGEE. Trimming pared 4 bases from V and 0 bases from J, leaving 14 bases between. The CDR3 is 16 residues long. Using reference TRBV5-8 and TRBJ2-4 for the parts outside the CDR3, the full variable domain is EAGVTQSPTHLIKTRGQQATLRCSPISGHTSVYWYQQALGLGLQFLLWYDEGEERNRGNFPPRFSGRQFPNYSSELNVNALELEDSALYLCASSGRQSLAKNIQYFGAGTRLSVL.

V is TRBV4-2 and J is TRBJ2-5; D call uncertain. The CDR3 totals 13 residues. The germline V gene has CDR1 LGHNA and CDR2 YNFKEQ. Trimming took 4 bases from V and 3 from J, leaving 9 bases between them. The DNA of the CDR3 is TGTGCCAGCAGCCGAGGCGGTGAAGAGACCCAGTACTTC. Encoded protein: CASSRGGEETQYF.

The chain uses TRBV6-5 and TRBJ1-3; D may be TRBD1 (5 bases). V was shortened by 6 bases and J by 0 bases, with 12 bases between the two germline ends. Germline loops: CDR1 MNHEY, CDR2 SVGAGI. There are 15 residues in the CDR3. In nucleotides, the CDR3 is TGTGCCAGCAGACGGGGACTGAACTCTGGAAACACCATATATTTT. Residues: CASRRGLNSGNTIYF.

V is TRBV3-1 (or the pseudogene TRBV3-2) and J is TRBJ1-3; 9 bases are a match to TRBD1. J lost 2 bases, V lost 7 bases, and 9 bases had no gene match. Germline lookup yields CDR1 LGHDT and CDR2 YNNKEL (reference sequence). The CDR3 contains 16 residues. The CDR3 loop is CASKTTGDRAGNTIYF. DNA for the CDR3: TGTGCCAGCAAAACAACGGGGGACAGGGCTGGAAACACCATATATTTT.